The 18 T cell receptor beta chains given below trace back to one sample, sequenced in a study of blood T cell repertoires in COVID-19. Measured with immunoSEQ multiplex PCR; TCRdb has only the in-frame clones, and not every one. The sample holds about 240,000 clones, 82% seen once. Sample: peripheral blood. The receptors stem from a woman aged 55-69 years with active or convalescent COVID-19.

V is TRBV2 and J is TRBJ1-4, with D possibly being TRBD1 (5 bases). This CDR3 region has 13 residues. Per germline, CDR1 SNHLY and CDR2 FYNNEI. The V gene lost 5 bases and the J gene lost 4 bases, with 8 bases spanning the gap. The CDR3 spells CASSRDYNEKLFF. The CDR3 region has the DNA TGTGCCAGCAGTCGGGACTATAATGAAAAACTGTTTTTT.

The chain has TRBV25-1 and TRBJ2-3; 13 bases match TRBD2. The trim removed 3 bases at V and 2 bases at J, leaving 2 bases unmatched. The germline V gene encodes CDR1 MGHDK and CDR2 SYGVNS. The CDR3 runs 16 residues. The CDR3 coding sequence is TGTGCCAGCAGTGATGGACTAGCGGGGGTCACAGATACGCAGTATTTT. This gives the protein CASSDGLAGVTDTQYF. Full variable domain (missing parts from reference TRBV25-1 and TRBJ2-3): EADIYQTPRYLVIGTGKKITLECSQTMGHDKMYWYQQDPGMELHLIHYSYGVNSTEKGDLSSESTVSRIRTEHFPLTLESARPSHTSQYLCASSDGLAGVTDTQYFGPGTRLTVL.

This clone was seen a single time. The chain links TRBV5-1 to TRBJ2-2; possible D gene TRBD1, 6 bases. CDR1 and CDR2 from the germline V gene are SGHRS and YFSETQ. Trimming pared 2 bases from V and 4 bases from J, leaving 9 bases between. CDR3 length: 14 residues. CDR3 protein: CASSLSGATGELFF. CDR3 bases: TGCGCCAGCAGCTTATCAGGGGCCACCGGGGAGCTGTTTTTT.

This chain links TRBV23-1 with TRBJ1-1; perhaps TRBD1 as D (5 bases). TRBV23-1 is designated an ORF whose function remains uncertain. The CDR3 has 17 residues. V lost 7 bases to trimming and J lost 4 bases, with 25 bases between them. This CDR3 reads CASTTLGDYHRGTEAFF. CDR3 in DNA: TGCGCCAGCACCACGTTAGGGGACTACCATAGGGGCACTGAAGCTTTCTTT.

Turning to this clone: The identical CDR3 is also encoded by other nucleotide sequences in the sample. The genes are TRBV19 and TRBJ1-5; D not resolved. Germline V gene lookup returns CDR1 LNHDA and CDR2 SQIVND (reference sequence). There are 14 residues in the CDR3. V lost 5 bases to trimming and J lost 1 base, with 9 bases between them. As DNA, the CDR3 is TGTGCCAGTAGTGCAGGACTGAGCAATCAGCCCCAGCATTTT. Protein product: CASSAGLSNQPQHF.

In nucleotides, the CDR3 is TGTGCCAGCAGCCTGGGGACAGCCGTAGGGCGAGCTTTCTTT. As protein: CASSLGTAVGRAFF. The V and J genes are TRBV2 and TRBJ1-1; 7 bases agree with TRBD1. This CDR3 has 14 residues. Germline assignment: CDR1 SNHLY and CDR2 FYNNEI. J lost 10 bases, V lost 6 bases, and 14 bases had no gene match.

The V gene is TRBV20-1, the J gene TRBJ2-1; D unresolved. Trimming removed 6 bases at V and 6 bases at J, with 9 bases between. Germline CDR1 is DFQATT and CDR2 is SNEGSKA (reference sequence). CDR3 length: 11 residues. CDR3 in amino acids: CSAFFGNEQFF. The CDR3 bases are TGCAGTGCCTTCTTCGGCAATGAGCAGTTCTTC.

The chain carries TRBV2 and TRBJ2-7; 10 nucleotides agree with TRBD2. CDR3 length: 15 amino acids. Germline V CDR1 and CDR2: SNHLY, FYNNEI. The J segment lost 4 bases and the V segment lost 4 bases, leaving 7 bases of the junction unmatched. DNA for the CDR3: TGTGCCAGCAGTGCTAGGGCTAGCGGGGGTTACGAGCAGTACTTC. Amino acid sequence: CASSARASGGYEQYF.

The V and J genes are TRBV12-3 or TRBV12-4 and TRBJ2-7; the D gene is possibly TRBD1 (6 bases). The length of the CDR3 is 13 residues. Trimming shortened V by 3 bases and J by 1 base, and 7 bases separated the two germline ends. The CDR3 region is CASSFGQSYEQYF. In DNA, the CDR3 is TGTGCCAGCAGTTTCGGACAGTCCTACGAGCAGTACTTC.

The CDR3: CATMESLAGEKLFF. In DNA, the CDR3 is TGTGCCACTATGGAAAGTCTGGCAGGGGAAAAACTGTTTTTT. The J gene is TRBJ1-4, the V gene TRBV15, with D perhaps TRBD1 (5 bases). Germline V gene lookup returns CDR1 LNHNV and CDR2 YYDKDF (reference sequence). V shed 9 bases and J shed 8 bases, with 19 bases lying between them. The CDR3 is 14 amino acids.

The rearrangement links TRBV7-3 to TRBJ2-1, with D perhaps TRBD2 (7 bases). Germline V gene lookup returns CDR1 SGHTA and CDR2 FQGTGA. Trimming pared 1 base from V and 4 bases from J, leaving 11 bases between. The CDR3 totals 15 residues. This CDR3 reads CASSLMAGAYNEQFF. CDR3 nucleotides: TGTGCCAGCAGCTTAATGGCGGGGGCTTACAATGAGCAGTTCTTC.

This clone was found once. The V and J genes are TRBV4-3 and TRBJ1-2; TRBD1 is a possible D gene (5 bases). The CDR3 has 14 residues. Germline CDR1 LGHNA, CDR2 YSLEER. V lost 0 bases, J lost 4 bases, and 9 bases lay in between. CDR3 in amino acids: CASSQDGQGYGYTF. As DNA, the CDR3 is TGCGCCAGCAGCCAAGACGGGCAGGGCTATGGCTACACCTTC.

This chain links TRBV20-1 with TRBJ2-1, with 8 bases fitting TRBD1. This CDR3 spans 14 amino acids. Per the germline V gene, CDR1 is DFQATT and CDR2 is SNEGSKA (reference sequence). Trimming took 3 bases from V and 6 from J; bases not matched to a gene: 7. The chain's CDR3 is CSASKGQATNEQFF. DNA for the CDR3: TGCAGTGCTAGTAAGGGACAGGCGACCAATGAGCAGTTCTTC.

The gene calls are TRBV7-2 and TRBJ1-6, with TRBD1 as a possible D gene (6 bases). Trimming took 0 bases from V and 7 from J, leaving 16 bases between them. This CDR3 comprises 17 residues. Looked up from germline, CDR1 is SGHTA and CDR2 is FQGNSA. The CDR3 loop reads CASSLAKSTGQNSPLHF. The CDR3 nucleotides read TGTGCCAGCAGCTTAGCGAAGTCAACAGGGCAAAATTCACCCCTCCACTTT.

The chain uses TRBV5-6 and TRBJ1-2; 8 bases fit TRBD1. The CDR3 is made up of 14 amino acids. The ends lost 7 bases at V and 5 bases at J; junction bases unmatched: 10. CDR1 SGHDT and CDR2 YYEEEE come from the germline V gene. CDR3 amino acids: CASEPRGPGYGYTF. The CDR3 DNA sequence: TGTGCCAGCGAACCCAGGGGGCCGGGGTATGGCTACACCTTC.

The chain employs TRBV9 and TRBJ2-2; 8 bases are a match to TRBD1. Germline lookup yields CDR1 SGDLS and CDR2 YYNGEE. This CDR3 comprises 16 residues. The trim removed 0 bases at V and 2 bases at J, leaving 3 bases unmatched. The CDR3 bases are TGTGCCAGCAGCGTAGACGCAGGGGGCAACACCGGGGAGCTGTTTTTT. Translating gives CASSVDAGGNTGELFF.

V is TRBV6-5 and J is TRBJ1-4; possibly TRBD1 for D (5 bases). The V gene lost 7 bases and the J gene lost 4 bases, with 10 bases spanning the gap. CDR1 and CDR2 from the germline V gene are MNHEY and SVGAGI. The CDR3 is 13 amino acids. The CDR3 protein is CASMPGLNEKLFF. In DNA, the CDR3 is TGTGCCAGCATGCCGGGACTTAATGAAAAACTGTTTTTT.

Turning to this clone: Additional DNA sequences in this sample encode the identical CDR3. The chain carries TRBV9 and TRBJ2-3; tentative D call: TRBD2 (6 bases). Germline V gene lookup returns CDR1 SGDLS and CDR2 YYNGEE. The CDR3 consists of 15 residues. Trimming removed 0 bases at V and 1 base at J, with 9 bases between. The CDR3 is CASSVVPGGTDTQYF. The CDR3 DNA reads TGTGCCAGCAGCGTAGTTCCGGGGGGCACAGATACGCAGTATTTT. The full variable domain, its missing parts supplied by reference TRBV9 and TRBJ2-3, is DSGVTQTPKHLITATGQRVTLRCSPRSGDLSVYWYQQSLDQGLQFLIQYYNGEERAKGNILERFSAQQFPDLHSELNLSSLELGDSALYFCASSVVPGGTDTQYFGPGTRLTVL.